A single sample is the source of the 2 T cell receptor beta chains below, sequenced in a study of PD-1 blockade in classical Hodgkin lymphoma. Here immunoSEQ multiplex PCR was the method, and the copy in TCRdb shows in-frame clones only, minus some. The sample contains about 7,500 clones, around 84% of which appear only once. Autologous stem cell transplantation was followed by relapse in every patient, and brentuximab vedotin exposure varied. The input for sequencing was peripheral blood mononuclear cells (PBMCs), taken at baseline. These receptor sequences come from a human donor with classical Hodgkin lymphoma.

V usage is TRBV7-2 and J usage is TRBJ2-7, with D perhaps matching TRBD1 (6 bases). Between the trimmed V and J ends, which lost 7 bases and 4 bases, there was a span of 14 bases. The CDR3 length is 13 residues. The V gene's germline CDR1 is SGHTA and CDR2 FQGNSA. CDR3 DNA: TGTGCCAGCACCGTCAGGGGTGGATACGAGCAGTACTTC. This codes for CASTVRGGYEQYF.

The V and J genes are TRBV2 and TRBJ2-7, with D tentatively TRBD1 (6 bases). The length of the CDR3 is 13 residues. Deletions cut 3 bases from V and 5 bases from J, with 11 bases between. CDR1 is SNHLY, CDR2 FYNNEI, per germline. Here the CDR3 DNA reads TGTGCCAGCAGTGAGAGGGGGATCCACGAGCAGTACTTC. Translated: CASSERGIHEQYF.